The 26 T cell receptor beta chains in this list originate from one sample, sequenced in a study of blood T cell repertoires in COVID-19. Generated by immunoSEQ multiplex PCR, the TCRdb table keeps only in-frame clones and is missing some. The sample yields approximately 190,000 clones, around 83% seen once. Sequenced sample: PBMCs or T cells enriched from blood (not recorded which). The receptors were gathered from a woman aged 25 to 39 who had been exposed to COVID-19.

The rearrangement joins TRBV20-1 to TRBJ2-7; TRBD1 might be the D (6 bases). The CDR3 runs to 14 residues. Germline CDR1 is DFQATT and CDR2 is SNEGSKA (reference sequence). V dropped 3 bases and J dropped 0 bases, with 12 bases sitting between them. This CDR3 reads CSASFQGLSYEQYF. The CDR3 DNA reads as TGCAGTGCTAGTTTCCAGGGGCTCTCCTACGAGCAGTACTTC.

The chain uses TRBV12-3 or TRBV12-4 and TRBJ1-2; the match to TRBD1 covers 8 bases. J lost 8 bases, V lost 5 bases, and 4 bases had no gene match. This CDR3 spans 12 amino acids. CDR3 sequence (DNA): TGTGCCAGCAGTCAACAGGGGGGCGGCTACACCTTC. It is translated as CASSQQGGGYTF.

In nucleotides, the CDR3 is TGTGCCAGCAGTCTCGTGCAGTCCTACGAGCAGTACTTC. Its protein product is CASSLVQSYEQYF. V is TRBV27 and J is TRBJ2-7; D not resolved. Germline loops: CDR1 MNHEY, CDR2 SMNVEV (reference sequence). Trimming removed 5 bases at V and 1 base at J, with 9 bases between. This CDR3 spans 13 amino acids.

This chain joins TRBV25-1 and TRBJ1-4, with D perhaps matching TRBD1 (5 bases). Germline CDR1 and CDR2: MGHDK and SYGVNS. CDR3 length: 13 residues. The germline V and J ends were trimmed by 8 bases and 6 bases, with 13 bases remaining between them. As DNA, the CDR3 is TGTGCCAGCGCTATTGGGGGGGATGAAAAACTGTTTTTT. Amino acids: CASAIGGDEKLFF.

This chain joins TRBV30 and TRBJ2-3; D gene unclear. V lost 2 bases and J 5 bases, leaving 8 bases between the germline ends. CDR3 length: 12 amino acids. Germline-derived CDR1 and CDR2 are GTSNPN and SVGIG (reference sequence). Here the CDR3 reads CAWSPPGDTQYF. The CDR3 DNA reads as TGTGCCTGGAGTCCCCCAGGAGATACGCAGTATTTT.

The genes are TRBV2 and TRBJ2-1; the match to TRBD2 covers 8 bases. V gave up 2 bases and J gave up 7 bases; unmatched junction bases: 4. This CDR3 is 14 amino acids long. Germline V gene sequence: CDR1 SNHLY, CDR2 FYNNEI. The CDR3 sequence is CASSEWTSPNEQFF. In nucleotides, the CDR3 is TGTGCCAGCAGTGAATGGACTAGCCCAAATGAGCAGTTCTTC.

The rearrangement joins TRBV9 to TRBJ1-6, with a tentative D call TRBD1 (6 bases). V was shortened by 3 bases and J by 5 bases, with 9 bases between the two germline ends. There are 14 residues in the CDR3. Looked up from germline, CDR1 is SGDLS and CDR2 is YYNGEE. The CDR3 DNA follows: TGTGCCAGCAGCGCCCGGGACAATAATTCACCCCTCCACTTT. Its protein product is CASSARDNNSPLHF.

J is TRBJ2-7 and V is TRBV5-1, with 9 bases aligning to TRBD2. Germline values: CDR1 SGHRS, CDR2 YFSETQ. V was pared by 3 bases and J by 3 bases, with 7 bases of the junction left unmatched. CDR3 length: 15 amino acids. The CDR3 loop reads CASSYAGGRLYEQYF. The DNA of the CDR3 is TGCGCCAGCAGCTACGCGGGGGGGCGTCTCTACGAGCAGTACTTC.

V and J are TRBV6-4 and TRBJ1-5, with TRBD1 identical over 7 bases. V trimming: 3 bases; J trimming: 2 bases; junction bases outside the gene matches: 4. CDR3 length equals 15 residues. Germline CDR1 reads MRHNA; CDR2 reads SNTAGT. The DNA of the CDR3 is TGTGCCAGCAGTGAGACAGGGAGTGGCAATCAGCCCCAGCATTTT. It specifies CASSETGSGNQPQHF.

J is TRBJ2-7 and V is TRBV5-4; 8 bases are shared with TRBD1. J gave up 7 bases and V 3 bases, and 12 bases lay outside the gene matches. The CDR3 contains 15 residues. Germline V gives CDR1 SGHNT, CDR2 YYREEE (reference sequence). The CDR3 loop reads CASSWGMDRANEQYF. The CDR3 DNA reads as TGTGCCAGCAGCTGGGGGATGGACAGGGCTAATGAGCAGTACTTC.

The chain has TRBV29-1 and TRBJ2-2; TRBD2 is a possible D gene (7 bases). V lost 2 bases to trimming and J lost 5 bases, with 15 bases between them. CDR3 length: 15 residues. Germline V gene data show CDR1 as SQVTM and CDR2 as ANQGSEA. This CDR3 is CSVEPPGGRTGELFF. The CDR3 coding sequence is TGCAGCGTTGAACCTCCCGGGGGGCGAACCGGGGAGCTGTTTTTT.

This chain connects TRBV3-1 (or the pseudogene TRBV3-2) to TRBJ2-7; 10 bases line up with TRBD1. Per germline, CDR1 LGHDT and CDR2 YNNKEL (reference sequence). V shed 2 bases, J shed 9 bases, and the junction held 7 bases outside the gene matches. This CDR3 contains 14 residues. The CDR3 is CASSQHQRDRGQYF. DNA for the CDR3: TGTGCCAGCAGCCAACACCAAAGGGACAGGGGGCAGTACTTC.

The J gene is TRBJ1-1, the V gene TRBV4-3; 7 bases are a match to TRBD1. V dropped 3 bases and J dropped 4; count of bases not matched to a gene: 5. CDR1 and CDR2 from the germline V gene are LGHNA and YSLEER. The CDR3 totals 14 residues. This CDR3 is CASSQMTGSTEAFF. The CDR3 DNA is TGCGCCAGCAGCCAGATGACAGGGAGCACTGAAGCTTTCTTT.

This clone was counted a single time. The chain uses TRBV2 and TRBJ2-5, with 7 bases matching TRBD2. Per the germline V gene, CDR1 is SNHLY and CDR2 is FYNNEI. The CDR3 spans 16 residues. After removal of 1 base from V and 1 base from J, the junction contained 6 bases not matched to a gene. This CDR3 is CASSEGGGGVQETQYF. CDR3 bases: TGTGCCAGCAGTGAAGGGGGCGGGGGAGTCCAAGAGACCCAGTACTTC.

The rearrangement links TRBV7-8 to TRBJ2-5, with D perhaps TRBD2 (6 bases). Trimming cost V 4 bases and J 3 bases, with 15 bases left between them. This CDR3 spans 15 amino acids. In germline, CDR1 is SGHVS, CDR2 FQNEAQ. In DNA, the CDR3 is TGTGCCAGCAGCTCCGCATTTGGCGGGGAAGAGACCCAGTACTTC. Amino acids: CASSSAFGGEETQYF.

The chain carries TRBV6-5 and TRBJ2-1; TRBD1 matches 9 bases. Germline lookup yields CDR1 MNHEY and CDR2 SVGAGI. J was trimmed by 10 bases and V by 6 bases; bases with no gene match: 13. CDR3 length: 15 residues. The CDR3 loop reads CASRPDRGALYEQFF. For the CDR3, the DNA is TGTGCCAGCAGACCTGACAGGGGGGCCCTATACGAGCAGTTCTTC.

The chain carries TRBV12-3 or TRBV12-4 and TRBJ1-2, with a tentative D call TRBD1 (5 bases). The CDR3 is made up of 13 amino acids. Trimming shortened V by 5 bases and J by 8 bases, and 15 bases separated the two germline ends. The CDR3 nucleotides read TGTGCCAGCAGTCCTGAACTAGCAGGGGGCTACACCTTC. Amino acids: CASSPELAGGYTF.

In DNA, the CDR3 is TGTGCCTGGAGTAGGTTAACGCAGAGGGGCTACACCTTC. It is translated as CAWSRLTQRGYTF. The chain uses TRBV30 and TRBJ1-2, with D unresolved. Germline V lookup: CDR1 GTSNPN, CDR2 SVGIG (reference sequence). V was cut by 2 bases and J by 8 bases, with 15 bases left in between. The length of the CDR3 is 13 residues.

The chain couples TRBV19 to TRBJ1-2, with 9 bases matching TRBD1. V shed 5 bases, J shed 7 bases, and the junction held 8 bases outside the gene matches. CDR1 and CDR2 (germline): LNHDA, SQIVND (reference sequence). This CDR3 spans 14 amino acids. The CDR3 sequence: CASSPTDRGIGYTF. CDR3 nucleotides: TGTGCCAGTAGTCCGACGGACAGGGGTATTGGCTACACCTTC. Looking up the rest from reference TRBV19 and TRBJ1-2 gives the full variable domain: DGGITQSPKYLFRKEGQNVTLSCEQNLNHDAMYWYRQDPGQGLRLIYYSQIVNDFQKGDIAEGYSVSREKKESFPLTVTSAQKNPTAFYLCASSPTDRGIGYTFGSGTRLTVV.

The V and J genes are TRBV5-4 and TRBJ2-4; the match to TRBD2 covers 7 bases. Trimming cost V 0 bases and J 1 base; bases outside gene matches: 16. CDR3 length equals 20 residues. CDR1 SGHNT and CDR2 YYREEE come from the germline V gene (reference sequence). For the CDR3, the DNA is TGTGCCAGCAGCTTGGCCTCTGGACTAGTGGACCTCGGGGCCAAAAACATTCAGTACTTC. It encodes CASSLASGLVDLGAKNIQYF.

This chain joins TRBV23-1 and TRBJ1-5; weak D call: TRBD1 (6 bases). TRBV23-1 is marked as an open reading frame, function uncertain. This CDR3 comprises 16 residues. V lost 8 bases, J lost 2 bases, and 19 bases lay in between. The CDR3 here is CASPSPGAGGNQPQHF. The CDR3 coding sequence is TGCGCCAGCCCCAGCCCGGGGGCGGGGGGCAATCAGCCCCAGCATTTT.

The CDR3 DNA reads as TGCAGCGTTGAATTTTGGGGACTAGCGGCCACAGATACGCAGTATTTT. Its translation: CSVEFWGLAATDTQYF. V and J are TRBV29-1 and TRBJ2-3; 11 bases align to TRBD2. The germline V gene encodes CDR1 SQVTM and CDR2 ANQGSEA. This CDR3 region has 16 residues. Trimming cost V 2 bases and J 2 bases; bases outside gene matches: 6.

This clone was picked up one time. The CDR3 nucleotides read TGTGCCAGCAGTTACTCGGAGGAGACCGAAAAACTGTTTTTT. It yields the protein CASSYSEETEKLFF. The J gene is TRBJ1-4, the V gene TRBV6-5; D is ambiguous. The CDR3 length is 14 residues. The germline V gene has CDR1 MNHEY and CDR2 SVGAGI. Trimming left V 0 bases short and J 8 bases short, with 10 bases between.

The V call is TRBV18, the J call TRBJ1-5; 9 bases line up with TRBD1. The CDR3 is 15 residues long. J was trimmed by 6 bases and V by 3 bases; bases with no gene match: 6. Germline V CDR1 and CDR2: KGHSH, LQKENI. CDR3 region: CASSPSTGGGQPQHF. In DNA form, the CDR3 reads TGTGCCAGCTCACCTTCCACAGGGGGCGGTCAGCCCCAGCATTTT.

The V gene is TRBV3-1 (or the pseudogene TRBV3-2), the J gene TRBJ2-3; 12 nucleotides match TRBD2. CDR1 is LGHDT and CDR2 is YNNKEL in the germline V gene (reference sequence). V shed 3 bases and J 2 bases; nucleotides not matched to a gene: 12. CDR3 size: 19 residues. The CDR3 DNA reads as TGTGCCAGCAGCCAGGAGTATCAACTAGCGGGGGGCCCCACAGATACGCAGTATTTT. This codes for CASSQEYQLAGGPTDTQYF.

CDR3 DNA sequence: TGTGCCAGCAGCCGAGGGACAGCGAACACTGAAGCTTTCTTT. Its protein is CASSRGTANTEAFF. The V and J genes are TRBV7-8 and TRBJ1-1; 7 bases are a match to TRBD1. CDR1 and CDR2 (germline): SGHVS, FQNEAQ. The CDR3 sequence is 14 residues long. J was trimmed by 1 base and V by 5 bases; bases with no gene match: 4.